This T cell receptor (beta chain) was retrieved from a study of T cell responses to AZD1222 COVID-19 vaccine. Overall study: Doses given second, at about 4 or about 12 weeks, were pooled.

General study results and limits: Spike-specific TCR breadth and depth grew following two AZD1222 doses. Baseline serology detected seropositivity in only six or seven AZD1222 recipients. The donor cohort was predominantly white British with a female majority, and clonal diversity may have been underestimated.

To note about this clone: The antigen is unknown.

Here immunoSEQ multiplex PCR was the method, and the copy in TCRdb shows in-frame clones only, minus some. The sample gives approximately 150,000 clones, roughly 92% of which show up once; around 1.3% is in the top ten. After removal of 5 bases from V and 7 bases from J, the junction contained 8 bases not matched to a gene. The CDR3 is made up of 14 amino acids. The germline V gene has CDR1 MNHEY and CDR2 SMNVEV (reference sequence). The rearrangement links TRBV27 to TRBJ1-5, with TRBD1 matching 7 bases. This receptor was identified in an adult in good health. Sample: peripheral blood, taken on day 0 of AZD1222 vaccination. The CDR3 DNA reads TGTGCCAGCAGTCCAACAGGGGTGCAGCAGCCCCAGCATTTT. Translating it yields CASSPTGVQQPQHF.